The T cell receptor (beta chain) described here comes from a study of CD8 T cells in Susac syndrome. The ends lost 8 bases at V and 0 bases at J; junction bases unmatched: 10. This CDR3 has 15 residues. Germline lookup yields CDR1 MNHEY and CDR2 SVGEGT. Reverse transcription of roughly 0.45 to 1 ug RNA was performed with random hexamers. Using its own MiXCR run on the immunoSEQ multiplex PCR reads, TCRdb lists one record per CDR3 protein. The sample holds 250,000 to 300,000 distinct CDR3 sequences, roughly 85% seen once. Sequencing input: CD8+ T cells from PBMCs. The V gene is TRBV6-2 or TRBV6-3, the J gene TRBJ2-7; TRBD2 matches 7 bases. This clonotype was obtained from a human donor with multiple sclerosis. CDR3 protein: CASGLGGSSSYEQYF. DNA of the CDR3: TGTGCCAGCGGCCTGGGGGGGTCGAGCTCCTACGAGCAGTACTTC.